This T cell receptor (beta chain) was recorded in a study of PD-1 blockade in classical Hodgkin lymphoma. Across the study: The nivolumab dose that patients received was 3 mg/kg, given intravenously every 2 weeks.

Following autologous stem cell transplantation, relapse occurred in every patient, and exposure to brentuximab vedotin varied. CDR3 length: 14 residues. The V and J ends lost 5 bases and 4 bases, in that order; junction bases with no gene match: 7. CDR1 SNHLY and CDR2 FYNNEI come from the germline V gene. Details on this clone: Its specificity is not known.

Overall study results and limits: Relapsed/refractory patients reportedly had the lowest baseline TCR diversity, below newly diagnosed patients, who were below healthy donors. Only CD4+ TCR diversity, not CD8+, had risen significantly by C4D1.

Assay used: immunoSEQ multiplex PCR; TCRdb lists only in-frame clones, some missing. The sample lists just over 60,000 clones; around 89% were seen once. This clonotype originated in a human donor with classical Hodgkin lymphoma. The sample consisted of peripheral blood mononuclear cells (PBMCs), taken at baseline. The rearrangement links TRBV2 to TRBJ1-2, with 7 nucleotides matching TRBD1. The CDR3 loop reads CASSSGTASYGYTF. The DNA of the CDR3 is TGTGCCAGCAGTTCCGGGACAGCAAGCTATGGCTACACCTTC.